This T cell receptor beta chain was profiled in a study of cytomegalovirus exposure and HLA in healthy donors. This clone was observed once. In the PCR, 60 Vbeta and 13 Jbeta primers were used. Sequencing used immunoSEQ multiplex PCR; TCRdb keeps in-frame clones, though not all of them. The table includes about 130,000 clones, less than 80% detected once. The TCR sequence derives from a man aged 40-49 years in good health and CMV-seropositive. Sequencing was performed on PBMCs.

The chain's CDR3 is CAWTGGSYEQYF. The CDR3 DNA is TGTGCCTGGACGGGAGGCTCCTACGAGCAGTACTTC. The chain couples TRBV30 to TRBJ2-7, with TRBD2 matching 7 bases. Trimming took 4 bases from V and 0 from J; bases not matched to a gene: 0. The CDR3 loop spans 12 amino acids. From germline, CDR1 is GTSNPN and CDR2 SVGIG (reference sequence).